The 10 T cell receptor beta chains presented below share a single source sample, sequenced in a study of CD8 T cells in Susac syndrome. Random hexamers were used to reverse transcribe the RNA input (about 0.45 to 1 ug). TCRdb re-called the immunoSEQ multiplex PCR reads through MiXCR, storing one row per CDR3 protein. Seen here are around 300,000 distinct CDR3 sequences, 92% observed once, and the top ten hold about 0.063%. The specimen was CD4+ T cells from PBMCs. These receptors were obtained from a human donor with multiple sclerosis.

This clonotype was seen only a few times. V usage is TRBV6-1 and J usage is TRBJ2-5; unclear D gene. The V gene's germline CDR1 is MNHNS and CDR2 SASEGT. The CDR3 extends over 13 amino acids. The V end was cut by 6 bases, the J end by 2 bases, with 10 bases between. The CDR3 nucleotides are TGTGCCAGCAGCCGGCCGGTACAAGAGACCCAGTACTTC. As protein: CASSRPVQETQYF.

The chain employs TRBV12-3 or TRBV12-4 and TRBJ1-1, with D unresolved. Trimming shortened V by 8 bases and J by 2 bases, and 12 bases separated the two germline ends. The CDR3 contains 13 residues. The CDR3 coding sequence is TGTGCCAGCTTTCTGAGGGATAACACTGAAGCTTTCTTT. Its protein product is CASFLRDNTEAFF.

J is TRBJ1-1 and V is TRBV10-2; a weak D match, TRBD1 (5 bases). Germline V gene lookup returns CDR1 WSHSY and CDR2 SAAADI. The V gene lost 6 bases and the J gene lost 5 bases, with 10 bases spanning the gap. The length of the CDR3 is 12 residues. The chain's CDR3 is CASRSGTTEAFF. The CDR3 nucleotides read TGCGCCAGCAGGTCCGGGACTACTGAAGCTTTCTTT.

The V call is TRBV7-2, the J call TRBJ2-7; D might be TRBD1 or TRBD2, each matching 5 bases. Germline CDR1 reads SGHTA; CDR2 reads FQGNSA. V was shortened by 4 bases and J by 1 base, with 17 bases between the two germline ends. The CDR3 is 16 residues long. CDR3: CASSSDRDPLSYEQYF. CDR3 nucleotide sequence: TGTGCCAGCAGCTCCGACCGGGACCCCCTATCCTACGAGCAGTACTTC.

V gene TRBV5-4 combines with J gene TRBJ2-5; D perhaps matches TRBD1 (6 bases). The length of the CDR3 is 14 residues. The V end was cut by 4 bases, the J end by 6 bases, with 16 bases between. CDR1 and CDR2 from the germline V gene are SGHNT and YYREEE (reference sequence). In nucleotides, the CDR3 is TGTGCCAGCAGCCCGAGGGACATGGGAAAGACCCAGTACTTC. It translates to CASSPRDMGKTQYF.

The chain couples TRBV20-1 to TRBJ2-5, with TRBD2 matching over 7 bases. This CDR3 is built from 15 residues. The junction had 9 bases not matched to a gene; V was cut back by 3 bases and J by 2 bases. Germline CDR1 reads DFQATT; CDR2 reads SNEGSKA (reference sequence). CDR3 region: CSARRAAGSQETQYF. The CDR3 coding sequence is TGCAGTGCTAGGCGGGCAGCGGGGTCTCAAGAGACCCAGTACTTC.

This chain joins TRBV4-1 and TRBJ2-4; TRBD1 aligns across 12 bases. This CDR3 has 16 amino acids. Germline CDR1 is MGHRA and CDR2 is YSYEKL. V shed 3 bases and J 9 bases; nucleotides not matched to a gene: 9. This CDR3 is CASSHPGTGGLSIQYF. The CDR3, as DNA: TGCGCCAGCAGCCACCCCGGGACAGGGGGCCTAAGCATTCAGTACTTC.

The J gene is TRBJ2-7, the V gene TRBV3-1; D is undetermined. In germline, CDR1 is LGHDT, CDR2 YNNKEL (reference sequence). The length of the CDR3 is 14 residues. With 1 base removed from V and 6 bases from J, the gap between germline ends came to 13 bases. CDR3 amino acids: CASSQVWGLGEQYF. Written as DNA, the CDR3 is TGTGCCAGCAGCCAAGTTTGGGGATTGGGCGAGCAGTACTTC.

The chain uses TRBV28 and TRBJ1-5; D remains ambiguous. CDR3 length equals 12 residues. The V gene's germline CDR1 is MDHEN and CDR2 SYDVKM. V was clipped by 3 bases and J by 7 bases, with 7 bases between them. DNA of the CDR3: TGTGCCAGCAGTTTGATAGGACAGCCCCAGCATTTT. The encoded protein is CASSLIGQPQHF.

The V and J genes are TRBV7-6 and TRBJ1-1; possible D gene TRBD1, 6 bases. Trimming took 5 bases from V and 0 from J, leaving 19 bases between them. CDR1 and CDR2 (germline): SGHVS, FNYEAQ. This CDR3 comprises 17 residues. The CDR3 region has the DNA TGTGCCAGCAGCCGCAGATTTACGGGGGCGATGAACACTGAAGCTTTCTTT. This codes for CASSRRFTGAMNTEAFF. Full variable domain (rest looked up from reference TRBV7-6 and TRBJ1-1): GAGVSQSPRYKVTKRGQDVALRCDPISGHVSLYWYRQALGQGPEFLTYFNYEAQQDKSGLPNDRFSAERPEGSISTLTIQRTEQRDSAMYRCASSRRFTGAMNTEAFFGQGTRLTVV.